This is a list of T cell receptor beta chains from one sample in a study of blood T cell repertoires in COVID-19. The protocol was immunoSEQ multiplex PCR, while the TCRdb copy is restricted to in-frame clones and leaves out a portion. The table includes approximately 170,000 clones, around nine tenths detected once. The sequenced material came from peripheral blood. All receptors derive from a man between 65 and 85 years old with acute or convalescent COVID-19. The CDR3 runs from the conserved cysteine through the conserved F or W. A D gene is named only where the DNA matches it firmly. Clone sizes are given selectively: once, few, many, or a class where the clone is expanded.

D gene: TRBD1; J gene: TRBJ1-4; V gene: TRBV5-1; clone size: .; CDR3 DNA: TGCGCCAGCGGACAGGCCAATAATGAAAAACTGTTTTTT; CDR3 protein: CASGQANNEKLFF
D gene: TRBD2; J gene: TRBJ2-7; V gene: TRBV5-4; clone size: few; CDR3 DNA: TGTGCCAGCAGCTTGGAAAGCAGCGGGGTCTACGAGCAGTACTTC; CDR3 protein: CASSLESSGVYEQYF
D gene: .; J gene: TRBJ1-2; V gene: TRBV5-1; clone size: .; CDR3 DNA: TGCGCCAGCAGCTTCCGGGACGCCTCCGGGGGGAATTATGGCTACACCTTC; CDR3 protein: CASSFRDASGGNYGYTF
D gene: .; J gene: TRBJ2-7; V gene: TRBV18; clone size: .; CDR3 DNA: TGTGCCAGCTCACCGCGGCGGCCGAACTACGAGCAGTACTTC; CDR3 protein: CASSPRRPNYEQYF
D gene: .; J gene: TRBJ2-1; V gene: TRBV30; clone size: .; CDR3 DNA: TGTGCCTGGAGTGTAGGAGGGAGTGCGTATGAGCAGTTCTTC; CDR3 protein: CAWSVGGSAYEQFF
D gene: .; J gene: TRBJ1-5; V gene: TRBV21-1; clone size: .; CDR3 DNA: TGTGCCAGCAGCCCCGTCGAGGGTGGGAGTGTTAGCAATCAGCCCCAGCATTTT; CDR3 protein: CASSPVEGGSVSNQPQHF
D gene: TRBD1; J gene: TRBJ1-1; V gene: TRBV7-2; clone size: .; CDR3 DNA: TGTGCCAGCAGCCTGCGGGGACAGGGTTTGACTGAAGCTTTCTTT; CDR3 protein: CASSLRGQGLTEAFF
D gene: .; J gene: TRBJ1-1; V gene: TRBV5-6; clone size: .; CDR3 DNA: TGTGCCAGCAGCCATAGGGGAAAGAACACTGAAGCTTTCTTT; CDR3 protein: CASSHRGKNTEAFF
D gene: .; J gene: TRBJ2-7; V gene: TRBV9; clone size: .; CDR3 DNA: TGTGCCAGCGGAGGCGGGACCTCCTACGAGCAGTACTTC; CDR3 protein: CASGGGTSYEQYF
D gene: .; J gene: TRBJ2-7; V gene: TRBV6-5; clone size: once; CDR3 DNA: TGTGCCAGCAGTTACGGAGAAGCGGTCTACGAGCAGTACTTC; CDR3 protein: CASSYGEAVYEQYF
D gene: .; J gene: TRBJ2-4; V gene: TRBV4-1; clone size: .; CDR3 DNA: TGCGCCAGCAGCCAAGCCCCCCCAGCGGTAGCCAAAAACATTCAGTACTTC; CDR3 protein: CASSQAPPAVAKNIQYF
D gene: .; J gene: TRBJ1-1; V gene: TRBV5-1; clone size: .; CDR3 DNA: TGCGCCAGCAGCGTGGGGAGAGGCAACACTGAAGCTTTCTTT; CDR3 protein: CASSVGRGNTEAFF
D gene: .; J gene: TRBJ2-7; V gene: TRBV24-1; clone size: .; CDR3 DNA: TGTGCCACCAGTCCTCGGGGGTCCTCCTACGAGCAGTACTTC; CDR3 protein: CATSPRGSSYEQYF
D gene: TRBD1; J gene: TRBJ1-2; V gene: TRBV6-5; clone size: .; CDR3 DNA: TGTGCCAGCCGGACAGGGGGTGACTATGGCTACACCTTC; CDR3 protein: CASRTGGDYGYTF
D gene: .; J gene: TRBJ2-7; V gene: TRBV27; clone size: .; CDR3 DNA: TGTGCCAGCAGTTTATTTTCTCGGCAGGCCACCTACGAGCAGTACTTC; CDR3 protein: CASSLFSRQATYEQYF
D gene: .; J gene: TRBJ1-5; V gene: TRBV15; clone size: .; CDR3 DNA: TGTGCCACCAGCAGGTCAATTCAGCCCCAGCATTTT; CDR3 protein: CATSRSIQPQHF
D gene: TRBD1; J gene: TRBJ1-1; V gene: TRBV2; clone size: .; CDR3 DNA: TGTGCCAGCAGAGGGGACAGCCTTTTCACTGAAGCTTTCTTT; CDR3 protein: CASRGDSLFTEAFF
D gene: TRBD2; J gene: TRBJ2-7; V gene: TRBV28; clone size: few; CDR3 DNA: TGTGCCAGCGAAACGCGGGAGGACCCGATCCCCTCCTACGAGCAGTACTTC; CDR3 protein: CASETREDPIPSYEQYF
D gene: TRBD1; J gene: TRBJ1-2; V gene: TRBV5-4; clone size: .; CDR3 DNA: TGTGCCAGCAGCTTATCAGTAAACAGGGGTAGTGGCTACACCTTC; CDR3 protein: CASSLSVNRGSGYTF
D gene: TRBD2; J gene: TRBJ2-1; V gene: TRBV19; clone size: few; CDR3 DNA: TGTGCCAGTAGAACTAGCGGGACCTACAATGAGCAGTTCTTC; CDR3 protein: CASRTSGTYNEQFF
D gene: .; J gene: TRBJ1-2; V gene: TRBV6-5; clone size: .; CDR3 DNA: TGTGCCAGCAGGTTGGACATGAACTATGGCTACACCTTC; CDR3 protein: CASRLDMNYGYTF
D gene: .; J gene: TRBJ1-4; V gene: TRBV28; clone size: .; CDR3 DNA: TGTGCCAGCAGTTTATCGAGTGCAACTAATGAAAAACTGTTTTTT; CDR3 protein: CASSLSSATNEKLFF
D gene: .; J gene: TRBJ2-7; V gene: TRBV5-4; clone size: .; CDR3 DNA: TGTGCCAGCAGCTTGACTGCAGGGGCAAACTCCTACGAGCAGTACTTC; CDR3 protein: CASSLTAGANSYEQYF
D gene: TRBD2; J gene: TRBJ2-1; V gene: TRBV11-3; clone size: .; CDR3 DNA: TGTGCCAGCAGCTCTTCCGGGACTAGCCTACCCGGAGAGCAGTTCTTC; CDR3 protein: CASSSSGTSLPGEQFF
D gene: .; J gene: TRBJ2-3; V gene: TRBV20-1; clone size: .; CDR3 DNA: TGCAGTGCTAGTACAGGGACCGGCACAGATACGCAGTATTTT; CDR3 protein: CSASTGTGTDTQYF
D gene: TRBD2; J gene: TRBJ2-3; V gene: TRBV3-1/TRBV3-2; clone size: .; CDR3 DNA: TGTGCCAGCAGCCCGGGACTAGCGGGGGGAGCAGATACGCAGTATTTT; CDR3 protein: CASSPGLAGGADTQYF
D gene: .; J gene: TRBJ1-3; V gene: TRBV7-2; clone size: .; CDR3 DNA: TGTGCCAGCAGCTTAGCGCCCTACGCAAACACCATATATTTT; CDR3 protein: CASSLAPYANTIYF
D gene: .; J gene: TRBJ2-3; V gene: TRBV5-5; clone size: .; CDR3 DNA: TGTGCCAGCAGCTTAGCAGGGTTTAGCACAGATACGCAGTATTTT; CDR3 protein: CASSLAGFSTDTQYF
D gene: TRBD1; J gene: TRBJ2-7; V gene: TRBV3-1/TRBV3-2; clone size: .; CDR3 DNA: TGTGCCAGCAGCCAAGATCTCGGGACAGGGCGCGAGCAGTACTTC; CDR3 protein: CASSQDLGTGREQYF